This T cell receptor beta chain is drawn from a study of blood T cell repertoires in COVID-19. V shed 4 bases and J shed 2 bases, with 10 bases lying between them. CDR3 length: 14 residues. Germline V gene data show CDR1 as MNHEY and CDR2 as SVGEGT. Recruitment covered fewer than 25 US areas and drew participants whose ages spanned roughly 18 to 89 years. Cohorts were based on clinical histories the participants reported. Profiling relied on immunoSEQ multiplex PCR, and the TCRdb table lists in-frame clones only, not all of them. The sample shows 130,000 to 150,000 clones, roughly 88% of them seen only once.

The specimen was PBMCs or T cells enriched from blood (not recorded which). The clonotype originates from a woman aged 25 to 39 with acute COVID-19. The chain is built from TRBV6-2 or TRBV6-3 and TRBJ2-3; D unclear. In DNA form, the CDR3 reads TGTGCCAGCAGTTGGGTCGGAGCCACAGATACGCAGTATTTT. It yields the protein CASSWVGATDTQYF.